One sample yielded the 8 T cell receptor beta chains listed below, sequenced in a study of post-analysis software for immune sequencing data. The TCR beta cDNA libraries carried unique molecular identifiers. TCRdb reprocessed the PCR reads with MiXCR, giving one entry per CDR3 protein. This table holds roughly 670,000 distinct CDR3 sequences, approximately 59% found once. Broader study findings: Five TRBV segments, TRBV5-6, TRBV5-1 and TRBV20-1 among them, were found more frequent in patients than controls.

Their cognate antigens are unknown. The sample was blood. These receptors all stem from a girl aged 2 to 10 with multiple sclerosis.

The chain couples TRBV6-4 to TRBJ2-1; D is unresolved. CDR1 and CDR2 from the germline V gene are MRHNA and SNTAGT. Trimming shortened V by 0 bases and J by 7 bases, and 4 bases separated the two germline ends. This CDR3 comprises 12 residues. CDR3 DNA: TGTGCCAGCAGTGACTCAGGAAATGAGCAGTTCTTC. Translation gives CASSDSGNEQFF.

This clonotype was detected only a few times. V usage is TRBV5-1 and J usage is TRBJ1-2, with D tentatively TRBD1 (5 bases). The CDR3 is made up of 15 amino acids. V shed 4 bases and J shed 4 bases, with 17 bases lying between them. Germline V gene sequence: CDR1 SGHRS, CDR2 YFSETQ. The CDR3 bases are TGCGCCAGCAGCAGGGACTCCCAAGGGAGCTATGGCTACACCTTC. Its protein is CASSRDSQGSYGYTF.

The chain combines TRBV12-3 or TRBV12-4 with TRBJ1-2, with unresolved D. Trimming shortened V by 1 base and J by 4 bases, and 10 bases separated the two germline ends. This CDR3 contains 14 residues. The CDR3 spells CASSLEQDGYGYTF. The CDR3 DNA reads TGTGCCAGCAGTTTAGAGCAGGACGGCTATGGCTACACCTTC.

The chain links TRBV11-2 to TRBJ2-5; a weak D match, TRBD1 (6 bases). The ends were cut back, 4 bases at V and 1 base at J, with 10 bases in the middle. Germline V gene data show CDR1 as SGHAT and CDR2 as FQNNGV. The CDR3 has 14 amino acids. CDR3 coding DNA: TGTGCCAGCAGCTCGGTACAGGGCCAAGAGACCCAGTACTTC. It translates to CASSSVQGQETQYF.

This sequence joins TRBV5-1 and TRBJ2-4, with 7 bases identical to TRBD1. The CDR3 is 16 residues long. The V gene's germline CDR1 is SGHRS and CDR2 YFSETQ. Unmatched junction bases numbered 14, after V lost 3 bases and J lost 8 bases. CDR3 sequence: CASSSGTAVASDIQYF. In nucleotides, the CDR3 is TGCGCCAGCAGCTCCGGGACAGCCGTAGCCAGCGACATTCAGTACTTC.

The rearrangement links TRBV12-3 or TRBV12-4 to TRBJ2-2; 8 bases line up with TRBD2. With V trimmed by 4 bases and J by 7 bases, 17 bases remained unmatched. The CDR3 covers 18 residues. Here the CDR3 DNA reads TGTGCCAGCAGTTGGCCTAAGCTAGCGGGTACGGCAGGCGGGGAGCTGTTTTTT. Its translation: CASSWPKLAGTAGGELFF.

This clonotype has just a few counts. The gene calls are TRBV12-3 or TRBV12-4 and TRBJ1-4; a possible D gene is TRBD1 (5 bases). The CDR3 covers 16 residues. Trimming left V 3 bases short and J 1 base short, with 12 bases between. The CDR3 is CASSLGTGLTNEKLFF. In DNA, the CDR3 is TGTGCCAGCAGTTTGGGGACGGGCCTAACTAATGAAAAACTGTTTTTT.

V is TRBV5-1 and J is TRBJ2-7, with a tentative D call TRBD2 (6 bases). Germline CDR1 SGHRS, CDR2 YFSETQ. This CDR3 contains 15 residues. V was pared by 0 bases and J by 4 bases, with 14 bases between. The CDR3 loop is CASSLVPGEVYEQYF. CDR3 coding DNA: TGCGCCAGCAGCTTGGTGCCGGGGGAGGTTTACGAGCAGTACTTC.